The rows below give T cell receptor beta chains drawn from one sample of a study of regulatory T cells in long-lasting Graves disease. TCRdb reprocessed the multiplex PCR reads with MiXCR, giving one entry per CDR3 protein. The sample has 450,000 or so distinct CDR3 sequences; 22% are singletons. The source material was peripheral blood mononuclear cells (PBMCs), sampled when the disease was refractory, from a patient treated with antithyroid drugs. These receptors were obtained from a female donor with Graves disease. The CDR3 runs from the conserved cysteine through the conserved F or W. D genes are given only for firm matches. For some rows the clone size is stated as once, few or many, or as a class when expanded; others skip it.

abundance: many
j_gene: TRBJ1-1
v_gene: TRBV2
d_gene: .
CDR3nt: TGTGCCAGCAGTGAGGGCAGCTTGAGAACTGAAGCTTTCTTT
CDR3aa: CASSEGSLRTEAFF

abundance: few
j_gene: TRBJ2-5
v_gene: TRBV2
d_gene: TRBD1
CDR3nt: TGTGCCAGTCCCCGGGACAGGGCAGAGACCCAGTACTTC
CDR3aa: CASPRDRAETQYF

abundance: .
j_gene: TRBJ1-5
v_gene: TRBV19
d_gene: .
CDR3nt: TGTGCCAGTACCTTATCTCGGACGGTTCAGCCCCAGCATTTT
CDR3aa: CASTLSRTVQPQHF

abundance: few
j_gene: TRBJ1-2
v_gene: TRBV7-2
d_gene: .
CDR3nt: TGTGCCAGCAGCTACCGCGGCGGCAGGGGCGTTGGCTACACCTTC
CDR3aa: CASSYRGGRGVGYTF

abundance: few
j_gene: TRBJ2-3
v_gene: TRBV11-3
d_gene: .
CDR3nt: TGTGCCAGCTCCCAATTGGATACGCAGTATTTT
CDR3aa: CASSQLDTQYF

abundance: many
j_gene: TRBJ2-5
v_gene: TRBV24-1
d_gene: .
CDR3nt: TGTGCCACCAGTGACCGGGTAGGGGAGACCCAGTACTTC
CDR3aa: CATSDRVGETQYF

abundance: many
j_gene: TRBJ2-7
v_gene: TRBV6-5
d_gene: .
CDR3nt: TGTGCCAGCAGTTCGGCCAACTACGAGCAGTACTTC
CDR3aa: CASSSANYEQYF

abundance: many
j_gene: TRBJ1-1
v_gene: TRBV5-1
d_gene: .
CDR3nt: TGTGCCAGCAGCTTAGTACAGGTGAACACTGAAGCTTTCTTT
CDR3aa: CASSLVQVNTEAFF

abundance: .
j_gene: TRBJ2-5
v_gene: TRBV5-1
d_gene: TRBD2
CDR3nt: TGCGCCAGCACCCGGACTAGCGGTCAAGAGACCCAGTACTTC
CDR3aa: CASTRTSGQETQYF

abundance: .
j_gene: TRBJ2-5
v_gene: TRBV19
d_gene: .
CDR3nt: TGTGCCAGTAGCGGGGGAGTGGGTTGGGAGACCCAGTACTTC
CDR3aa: CASSGGVGWETQYF

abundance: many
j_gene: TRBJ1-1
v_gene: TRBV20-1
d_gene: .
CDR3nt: TGCAGTGCTAGAGAGGGGACCGGCGGCACTGAAGCTTTCTTT
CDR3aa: CSAREGTGGTEAFF

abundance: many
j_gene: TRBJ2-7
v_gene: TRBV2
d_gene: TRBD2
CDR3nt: TGTGCCAGCAAGGGGAAGCGGGAGGGCCTCCAGCAGTACTTC
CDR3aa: CASKGKREGLQQYF

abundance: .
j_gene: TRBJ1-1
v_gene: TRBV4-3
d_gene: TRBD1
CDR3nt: TGCGCCAGCAGCCAATCGACAGGGGTCACTGAAGCTTTCTTT
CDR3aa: CASSQSTGVTEAFF

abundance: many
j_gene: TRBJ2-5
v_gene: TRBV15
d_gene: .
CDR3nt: TGTGCCACCAGCAGTAGACAGCAAGAGACCCAGTACTTC
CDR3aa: CATSSRQQETQYF

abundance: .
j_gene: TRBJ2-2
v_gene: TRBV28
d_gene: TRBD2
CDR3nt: TGTGCCAGCAGTCTATCTAGCGGGAGGTTGAACACCGGGGAGCTGTTTTTT
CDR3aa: CASSLSSGRLNTGELFF

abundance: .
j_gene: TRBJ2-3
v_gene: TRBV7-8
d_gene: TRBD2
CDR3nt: TGTGCCAGCAGCTTTCCCGAGGCGGGGGATCCGACAGATACGCAGTATTTT
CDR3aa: CASSFPEAGDPTDTQYF

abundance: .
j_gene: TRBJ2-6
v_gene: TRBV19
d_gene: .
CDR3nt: TGTGGGGCTGCCTCTGGGGCCAACGTCCTGACTTTC
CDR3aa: CGAASGANVLTF

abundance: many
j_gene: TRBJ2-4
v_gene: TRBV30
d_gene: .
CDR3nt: TGTGCCTGGAGGCTACGAAACATTCAGTACTTC
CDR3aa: CAWRLRNIQYF

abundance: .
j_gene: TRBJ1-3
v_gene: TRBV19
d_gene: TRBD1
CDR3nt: TGTGCCAGCCGATCGCTCGGACAGGGAACTTCTGGAAACACCATATATTTT
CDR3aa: CASRSLGQGTSGNTIYF

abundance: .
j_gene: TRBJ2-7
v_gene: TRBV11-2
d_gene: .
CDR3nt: TGTGCCAGCAGGGCTATACAGGGTCCCTACGAGCAGTACTTC
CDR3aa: CASRAIQGPYEQYF

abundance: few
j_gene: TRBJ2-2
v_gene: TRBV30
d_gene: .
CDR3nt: TGTGCCTGCGACGCCGTACCCACCGGGGAGCTGTTTTTT
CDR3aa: CACDAVPTGELFF

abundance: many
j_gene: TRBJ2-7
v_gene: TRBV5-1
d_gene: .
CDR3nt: TGCGCCAGCAGCTCAGGCGCGACAGTGGGGGAGCAGTACTTC
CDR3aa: CASSSGATVGEQYF

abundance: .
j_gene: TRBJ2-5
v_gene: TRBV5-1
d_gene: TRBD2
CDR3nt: TGCGCCAGCAGCTTCGAAGCGGGAGAGGGAGAGACCCAGTACTTC
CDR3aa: CASSFEAGEGETQYF

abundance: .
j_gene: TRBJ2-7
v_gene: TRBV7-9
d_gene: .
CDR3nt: TGTGCCAGCAGCTTAGAGGGTGGGGGCGAGCAGTACTTC
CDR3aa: CASSLEGGGEQYF

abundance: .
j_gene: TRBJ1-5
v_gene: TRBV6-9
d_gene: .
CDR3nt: TGTGCCAGCAGTTATGGGGGGCGCCTGGGTCAGCCCCAGCATTTT
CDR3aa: CASSYGGRLGQPQHF

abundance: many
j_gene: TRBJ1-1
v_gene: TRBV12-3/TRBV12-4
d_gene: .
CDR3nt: TGTGCCAGCAGGGCACAGGGCGGCACTGAAGCTTTCTTT
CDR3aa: CASRAQGGTEAFF

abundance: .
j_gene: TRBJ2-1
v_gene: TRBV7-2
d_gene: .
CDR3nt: TGTGCCAGCAGCTTAGACAAATCTGAGTACAATGAGCAGTTCTTC
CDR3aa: CASSLDKSEYNEQFF

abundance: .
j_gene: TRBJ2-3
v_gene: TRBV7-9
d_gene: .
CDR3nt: TGTGCCAGCAGCTTTCGGCCCGCCGAGAGTACGCAGTATTTT
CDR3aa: CASSFRPAESTQYF

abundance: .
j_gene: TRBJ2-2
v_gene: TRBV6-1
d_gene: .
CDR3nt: TGTGCCAGCATGGGACAGAAGAACACCGGGGGGCTGTTTTTT
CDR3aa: CASMGQKNTGGLFF

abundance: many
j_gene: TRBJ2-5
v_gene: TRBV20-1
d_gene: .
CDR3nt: TGCAGTGCTGACAGTGCGACAGAGTACCAAGAGACCCAGTACTTC
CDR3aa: CSADSATEYQETQYF

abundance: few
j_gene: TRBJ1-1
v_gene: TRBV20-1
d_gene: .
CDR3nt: TGCAGTGCTAGAGGACAATTTATGAACACTGAAGCTTTCTTT
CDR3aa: CSARGQFMNTEAFF

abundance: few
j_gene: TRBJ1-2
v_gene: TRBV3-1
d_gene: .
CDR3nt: TGTGCCAGCAGCCAAGGGGGGGTTAACTATGGCTACACCTTC
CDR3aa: CASSQGGVNYGYTF

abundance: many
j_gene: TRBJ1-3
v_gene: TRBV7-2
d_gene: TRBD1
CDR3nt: TGTGCCAGCAGCCGGGACAGCTCTGGAAACACCATATATTTT
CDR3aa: CASSRDSSGNTIYF

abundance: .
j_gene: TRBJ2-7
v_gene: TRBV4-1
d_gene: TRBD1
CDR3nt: TGCGCCAGCAGCCACCCCGGGACAGCCATCAGCGAGCAGTACTTC
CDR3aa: CASSHPGTAISEQYF

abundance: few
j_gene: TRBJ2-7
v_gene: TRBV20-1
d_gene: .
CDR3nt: TGCAGTGCTAGGGCCTATTTAGGCGAGCAGTACTTC
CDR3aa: CSARAYLGEQYF

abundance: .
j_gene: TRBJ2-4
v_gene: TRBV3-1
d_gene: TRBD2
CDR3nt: TGTGCCAGCAGCCAAATTCCAGCGGGAAGAGCCAAAAACATTCAGTACTTC
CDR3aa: CASSQIPAGRAKNIQYF

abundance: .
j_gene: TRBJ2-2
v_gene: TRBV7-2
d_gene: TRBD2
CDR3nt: TGTGCCAGCCCCCGCCCCGGGGGGGTTAACACCGGGGAGCTGTTTTTT
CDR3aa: CASPRPGGVNTGELFF

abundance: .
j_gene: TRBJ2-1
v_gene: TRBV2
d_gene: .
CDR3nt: TGTGCCAGCAGTCGGGACTCCTACAATGAGCAGTTCTTC
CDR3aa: CASSRDSYNEQFF

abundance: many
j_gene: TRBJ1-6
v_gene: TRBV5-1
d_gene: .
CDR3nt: TGCGCCAGCGCCGATACAGATTCCAATTCACCCCTCCACTTT
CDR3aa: CASADTDSNSPLHF

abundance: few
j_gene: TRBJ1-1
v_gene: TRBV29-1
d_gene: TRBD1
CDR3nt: TGCAGCGTTGAAGGGGACAGGATGAACACTGAAGCTTTCTTT
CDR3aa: CSVEGDRMNTEAFF

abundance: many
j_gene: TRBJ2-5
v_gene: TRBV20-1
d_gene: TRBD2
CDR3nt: TGCAGTGCTGGGACAACTAGCGGGGGCTGGGAGACCCAGTACTTC
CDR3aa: CSAGTTSGGWETQYF

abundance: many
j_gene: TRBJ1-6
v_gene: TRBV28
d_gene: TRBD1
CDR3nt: TGTGCCAGCAGGGCAGGACAGGGGGCGAACGCGCCCCTCCACTTT
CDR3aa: CASRAGQGANAPLHF

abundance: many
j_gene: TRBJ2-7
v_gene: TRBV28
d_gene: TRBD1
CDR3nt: TGTGCCAGCAGAGTGGCGGGACAGGGCGGCGAGCAGTACTTC
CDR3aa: CASRVAGQGGEQYF

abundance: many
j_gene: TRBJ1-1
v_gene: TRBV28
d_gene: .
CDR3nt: TGTGCCAGCGGAACCTTGAACACTGAAGCTTTCTTT
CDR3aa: CASGTLNTEAFF

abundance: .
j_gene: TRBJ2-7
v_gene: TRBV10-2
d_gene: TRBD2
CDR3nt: TGCGCCAGCAGCCCCCTTGGGGGGGGCTCCTACGAGCAGTACTTC
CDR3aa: CASSPLGGGSYEQYF

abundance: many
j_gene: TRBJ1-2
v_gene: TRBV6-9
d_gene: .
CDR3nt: TGTGCCAGCAGTTATTCGAGACCCGCCGGGACACCCGGCTACACCTTC
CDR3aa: CASSYSRPAGTPGYTF

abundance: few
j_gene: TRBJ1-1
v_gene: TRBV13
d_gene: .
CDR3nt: TGTGCCAGCAGCTTAGGGGGGGGGGGCTGGACTGAAGCTTTCTTT
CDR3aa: CASSLGGGGWTEAFF

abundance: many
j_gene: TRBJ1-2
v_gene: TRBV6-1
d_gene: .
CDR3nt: TGTGCCAGCGGAGGGGTCGTCGATGGCTACACCTTC
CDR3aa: CASGGVVDGYTF

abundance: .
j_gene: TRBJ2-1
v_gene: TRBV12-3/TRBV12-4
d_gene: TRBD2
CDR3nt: TGTGCCAGCCAAACCAGCGGACGGACTAGCGGGGGGACCTCCTACAATGAGCAGTTCTTC
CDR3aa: CASQTSGRTSGGTSYNEQFF

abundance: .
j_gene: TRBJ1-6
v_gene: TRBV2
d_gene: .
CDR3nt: TGTGCCAGCAGTACGGCTGTTCATAATTCACCCCTCCACTTT
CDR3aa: CASSTAVHNSPLHF

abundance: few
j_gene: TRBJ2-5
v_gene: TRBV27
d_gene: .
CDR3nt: TGTGCCAGCAGTTTAAGGGTAACAGGACGTCGGGAGACCCAGTACTTC
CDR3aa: CASSLRVTGRRETQYF

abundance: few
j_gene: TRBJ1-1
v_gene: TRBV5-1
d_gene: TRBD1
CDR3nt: TGCGCCAGCAGACGTCTACAGGGGGCAACGAACACTGAAGCTTTCTTT
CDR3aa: CASRRLQGATNTEAFF

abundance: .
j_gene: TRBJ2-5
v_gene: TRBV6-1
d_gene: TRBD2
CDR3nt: TGTGCCAGCTCCCCCAGCGGGGGGGCCCGGGAGACCCAGTACTTC
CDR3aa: CASSPSGGARETQYF

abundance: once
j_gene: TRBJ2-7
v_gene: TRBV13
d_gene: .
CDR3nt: TGTGCCGGCAGCTTAGGGGACTTAAATTACGAGCAGTACTTC
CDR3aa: CAGSLGDLNYEQYF